The 21 T cell receptor beta chains below come from one sample, sequenced in a study of blood T cell repertoires in COVID-19. Measured with immunoSEQ multiplex PCR; TCRdb has only the in-frame clones, and not every one. Of 60,000 to 80,000 clones listed, approximately 89% are singletons. Sequencing was performed on peripheral blood. The receptors stem from a woman in her seventies with acute or convalescent COVID-19.

V is TRBV12-5 and J is TRBJ2-1; 13 nucleotides agree with TRBD2. The CDR3 is 16 residues long. V lost 5 bases, J lost 4 bases, and 5 bases stayed unmatched. Germline values: CDR1 LGHNT, CDR2 FRNRAP. CDR3 in amino acids: CASGTSGLAGYNEQFF. The CDR3 coding sequence is TGTGCTAGTGGTACCTCGGGACTAGCGGGGTACAATGAGCAGTTCTTC.

This chain joins TRBV19 and TRBJ2-7; 8 bases are shared with TRBD1. The CDR3 is 14 residues long. From germline, CDR1 is LNHDA and CDR2 SQIVND (reference sequence). With 5 bases clipped from V and 3 bases from J, the junction kept 6 bases outside the gene matches. The CDR3 loop reads CASSATGGGYEQYF. The DNA for the CDR3 is TGTGCCAGTAGTGCAACAGGGGGAGGCTACGAGCAGTACTTC.

The V gene is TRBV3-1 (or the pseudogene TRBV3-2), the J gene TRBJ1-2; D remains ambiguous. Germline V gene lookup returns CDR1 LGHDT and CDR2 YNNKEL (reference sequence). This CDR3 comprises 15 residues. Trimming removed 0 bases from V and 0 bases from J, with 8 bases in between. The CDR3 loop reads CASSQDFLANYGYTF. The CDR3 bases are TGTGCCAGCAGCCAAGATTTCCTAGCTAACTATGGCTACACCTTC.

The chain carries TRBV6-6 and TRBJ2-1; 11 positions agree with TRBD2. The CDR3 spans 19 residues. Germline lookup yields CDR1 MNHNY and CDR2 SVGAGI (reference sequence). The V gene end was trimmed by 5 bases and the J gene end by 0 bases; junction bases not matched to a gene: 12. CDR3 nucleotide sequence: TGTGCCAGCAGTCCTAGCGGGAGGCCCACCAGGAGCTCCTACAATGAGCAGTTCTTC. This encodes CASSPSGRPTRSSYNEQFF.

This clone showed up just a few times. The chain couples TRBV9 to TRBJ1-6, with 8 nucleotides matching TRBD1. Germline CDR1 and CDR2: SGDLS and YYNGEE. V lost 3 bases to trimming and J lost 13 bases; unmatched junction nucleotides: 9. This CDR3 has 14 residues. The CDR3 spells CASSAGGGNGPLHF. CDR3 nucleotide sequence: TGTGCCAGCAGCGCAGGGGGCGGGAACGGTCCCCTCCACTTT.

V gene TRBV7-8 combines with J gene TRBJ1-4, with D tentatively TRBD1 (5 bases). V shed 4 bases and J shed 0 bases, with 12 bases lying between them. The germline CDR1 and CDR2 sequences are SGHVS and FQNEAQ. The CDR3 is made up of 16 amino acids. The CDR3 DNA sequence: TGTGCCAGCAGCTCCCAGGGTGGAGCAACTAATGAAAAACTGTTTTTT. Amino acid sequence: CASSSQGGATNEKLFF.

The chain employs TRBV18 and TRBJ2-1; TRBD2 agrees at 14 bases. The CDR3 runs 17 residues. CDR1 and CDR2 (germline): KGHSH, LQKENI. J gave up 6 bases and V 6 bases, and 10 bases lay outside the gene matches. For the CDR3, the DNA is TGTGCCAGCTCCCCGGGACTAGCGGGAGTAGTCGGCAATGAGCAGTTCTTC. It translates to CASSPGLAGVVGNEQFF.

This sequence joins TRBV5-1 and TRBJ2-1; 8 bases line up with TRBD2. This CDR3 comprises 17 residues. The V gene's germline CDR1 is SGHRS and CDR2 YFSETQ. The junction had 9 bases not matched to a gene; V was cut back by 4 bases and J by 0 bases. DNA for the CDR3: TGCGCCAGCAGCACAATCGCGGGGGGAAGCTCCTACAATGAGCAGTTCTTC. Translating it yields CASSTIAGGSSYNEQFF.

Comments on this clone: The same CDR3 is also encoded by other DNA sequences in this sample. The rearrangement links TRBV18 to TRBJ1-4; 8 positions agree with TRBD1. In germline, CDR1 is KGHSH, CDR2 LQKENI. The CDR3 runs 14 residues. Trimming removed 3 bases from V and 7 bases from J; junction bases left unmatched: 4. CDR3 sequence: CASSPGQGGEKLFF. As DNA, the CDR3 is TGTGCCAGCTCACCCGGACAGGGCGGTGAAAAACTGTTTTTT. Combining the CDR3 with reference TRBV18 and TRBJ1-4 gives the whole variable domain NAGVMQNPRHLVRRRGQEARLRCSPMKGHSHVYWYRQLPEEGLKFMVYLQKENIIDESGMPKERFSAEFPKEGPSILRIQQVVRGDSAAYFCASSPGQGGEKLFFGSGTQLSVL.

The chain couples TRBV5-6 to TRBJ2-3; 9 bases align to TRBD2. V dropped 4 bases and J dropped 6; count of bases not matched to a gene: 12. The length of the CDR3 is 16 residues. Germline values: CDR1 SGHDT, CDR2 YYEEEE. The CDR3 sequence is CASSPFSPLAGDTQYF. Here the CDR3 DNA reads TGTGCCAGCAGCCCCTTTTCCCCGCTAGCGGGGGATACGCAGTATTTT.

This chain connects TRBV5-6 to TRBJ1-2, with no clear D. The ends were cut back, 0 bases at V and 4 bases at J, with 10 bases in the middle. Germline assignment: CDR1 SGHDT and CDR2 YYEEEE. This CDR3 has 14 residues. The CDR3 region has the DNA TGTGCCAGCAGCTTGGATACGGGAGGCTATGGCTACACCTTC. Protein product: CASSLDTGGYGYTF. Using reference TRBV5-6 and TRBJ1-2 for the parts outside the CDR3, the full variable domain is DAGVTQSPTHLIKTRGQQVTLRCSPKSGHDTVSWYQQALGQGPQFIFQYYEEEERQRGNFPDRFSGHQFPNYSSELNVNALLLGDSALYLCASSLDTGGYGYTFGSGTRLTVV.

This sequence joins TRBV6-6 and TRBJ1-4; tentatively, D is TRBD1 (6 bases). CDR1 MNHNY and CDR2 SVGAGI come from the germline V gene (reference sequence). The CDR3 spans 14 residues. Trimming cost V 6 bases and J 3 bases, with 11 bases left between them. CDR3 nucleotide sequence: TGTGCCAGCAGGACAGGAGCCTCTAATGAAAAACTGTTTTTT. Translation: CASRTGASNEKLFF.

The chain combines TRBV3-1 (or the pseudogene TRBV3-2) with TRBJ1-2; tentatively, D is TRBD1 (5 bases). The CDR3 sequence is 13 residues long. The germline CDR1 and CDR2 sequences are LGHDT and YNNKEL (reference sequence). Trimming stripped 4 bases from V and 4 bases from J, with 10 bases between. CDR3 sequence (DNA): TGTGCCAGCAGCCTAAGGGGACTCTATGGCTACACCTTC. As protein: CASSLRGLYGYTF.

Written as DNA, the CDR3 is TGCGCCAGCAGCCTAGGGACAGACTACGAGCAGTACTTC. Protein product: CASSLGTDYEQYF. This sequence joins TRBV5-1 and TRBJ2-7, with 7 bases aligning to TRBD1. CDR3 length: 13 residues. Trimming took 4 bases from V and 3 from J; bases not matched to a gene: 4. CDR1 SGHRS and CDR2 YFSETQ come from the germline V gene. The variable domain in full, with the rest retrieved from reference TRBV5-1 and TRBJ2-7, is KAGVTQTPRYLIKTRGQQVTLSCSPISGHRSVSWYQQTPGQGLQFLFEYFSETQRNKGNFPGRFSGRQFSNSRSEMNVSTLELGDSALYLCASSLGTDYEQYFGPGTRLTVT.

The chain recombines TRBV5-6 with TRBJ2-4; D is possibly TRBD1 (6 bases). CDR1 and CDR2 from the germline V gene are SGHDT and YYEEEE. The V and J ends lost 2 bases and 0 bases respectively, with 6 bases between them. This CDR3 spans 14 amino acids. The CDR3 DNA reads as TGTGCCAGCAGCTTACAGGGAGCCAAAAACATTCAGTACTTC. The encoded protein is CASSLQGAKNIQYF.

This chain uses TRBV2 with TRBJ2-1; D possibly corresponds to TRBD2 (5 bases). The CDR3 loop spans 11 amino acids. Trimming took off 3 bases at V and 9 bases at J, with 6 bases between the two ends. Germline CDR1 SNHLY, CDR2 FYNNEI. The CDR3 nucleotides are TGTGCCAGCAGTGATCGGGGTGAGCAGTTCTTC. This encodes CASSDRGEQFF.

The chain carries TRBV29-1 and TRBJ1-2; 7 positions agree with TRBD1. Germline CDR1 reads SQVTM; CDR2 reads ANQGSEA. The length of the CDR3 is 13 residues. V shed 5 bases and J 3 bases; nucleotides not matched to a gene: 6. CDR3 sequence reads: CSVFRGQDYGYTF. CDR3 nucleotides: TGCAGCGTTTTTAGGGGGCAGGACTATGGCTACACCTTC.

The CDR3 region is CATSRGVQGADIQYF. The CDR3 DNA reads as TGTGCCACCAGCAGGGGGGTGCAGGGGGCGGACATTCAGTACTTC. J is TRBJ2-4 and V is TRBV15; 8 nucleotides align to TRBD1. The J segment lost 8 bases and the V segment lost 3 bases, leaving 9 bases of the junction unmatched. The germline CDR1 and CDR2 sequences are LNHNV and YYDKDF (reference sequence). This CDR3 spans 15 amino acids.

The chain carries TRBV9 and TRBJ2-2, with D perhaps TRBD2 (7 bases). Germline values: CDR1 SGDLS, CDR2 YYNGEE. V lost 0 bases and J 5 bases, leaving 20 bases between the germline ends. The length of the CDR3 is 18 residues. CDR3 bases: TGTGCCAGCAGCGTAGGGGGGGGCACAGGTCTGGGGACCGGGGAGCTGTTTTTT. Protein sequence: CASSVGGGTGLGTGELFF.

A few counts support this clone. This chain uses TRBV21-1 with TRBJ1-2. TRBV21-1 is a known pseudogene. CDR3 length: 17 amino acids. The chain's CDR3 is CASSSRGGRVTNYGYTF. The CDR3 DNA sequence: TGTGCCAGCAGTTCTCGGGGGGGGCGTGTGACTAACTATGGCTACACCTTC.

DNA of the CDR3: TGTGCCAGCAGCTCCGCCCGGGACAGATCCTACGAGCAGTACTTC. The encoded protein is CASSSARDRSYEQYF. The chain is built from TRBV5-4 and TRBJ2-7, with 7 bases fitting TRBD1. V gave up 3 bases and J gave up 1 base; unmatched junction bases: 7. CDR3 length: 15 residues. Germline V CDR1 and CDR2: SGHNT, YYREEE (reference sequence).